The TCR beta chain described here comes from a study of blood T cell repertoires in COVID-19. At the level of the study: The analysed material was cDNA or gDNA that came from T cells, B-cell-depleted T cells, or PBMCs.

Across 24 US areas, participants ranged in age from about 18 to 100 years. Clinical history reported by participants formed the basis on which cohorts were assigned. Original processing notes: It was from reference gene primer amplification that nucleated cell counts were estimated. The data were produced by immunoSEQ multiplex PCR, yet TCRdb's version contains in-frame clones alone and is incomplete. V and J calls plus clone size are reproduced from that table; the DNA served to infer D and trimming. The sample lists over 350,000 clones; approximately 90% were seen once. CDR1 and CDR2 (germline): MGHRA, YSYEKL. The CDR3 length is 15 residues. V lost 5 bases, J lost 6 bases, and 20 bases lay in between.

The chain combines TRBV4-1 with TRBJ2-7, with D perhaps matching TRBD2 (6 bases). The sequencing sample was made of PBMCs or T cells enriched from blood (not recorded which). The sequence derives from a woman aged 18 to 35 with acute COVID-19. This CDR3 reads CASSLYWDFSFEQYF. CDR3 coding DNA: TGCGCCAGCAGCTTATACTGGGACTTTTCATTCGAGCAGTACTTC.